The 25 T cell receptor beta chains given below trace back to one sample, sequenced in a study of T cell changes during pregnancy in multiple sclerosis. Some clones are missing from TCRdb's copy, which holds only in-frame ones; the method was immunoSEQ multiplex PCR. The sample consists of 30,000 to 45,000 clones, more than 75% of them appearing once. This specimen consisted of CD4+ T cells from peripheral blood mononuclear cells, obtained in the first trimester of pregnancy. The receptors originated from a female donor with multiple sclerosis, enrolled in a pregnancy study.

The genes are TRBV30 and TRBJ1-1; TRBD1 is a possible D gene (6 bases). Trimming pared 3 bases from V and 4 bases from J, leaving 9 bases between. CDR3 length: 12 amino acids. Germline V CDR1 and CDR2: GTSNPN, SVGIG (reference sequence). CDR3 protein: CAWSGRGTEAFF. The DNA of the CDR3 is TGTGCCTGGAGCGGCAGGGGCACTGAAGCTTTCTTT.

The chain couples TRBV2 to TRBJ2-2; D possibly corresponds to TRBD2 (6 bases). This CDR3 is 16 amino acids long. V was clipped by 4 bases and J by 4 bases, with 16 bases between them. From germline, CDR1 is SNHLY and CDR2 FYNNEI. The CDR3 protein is CASSAHTGLFTGELFF. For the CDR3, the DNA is TGTGCCAGCAGTGCCCATACGGGACTCTTCACCGGGGAGCTGTTTTTT.

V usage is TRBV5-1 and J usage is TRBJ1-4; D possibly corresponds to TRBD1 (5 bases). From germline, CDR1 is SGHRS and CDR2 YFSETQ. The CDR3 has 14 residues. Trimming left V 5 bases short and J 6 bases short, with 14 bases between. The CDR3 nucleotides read TGCGCCAGCAGTTCTGGGTCCAGGGATGAAAAACTGTTTTTT. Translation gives CASSSGSRDEKLFF.

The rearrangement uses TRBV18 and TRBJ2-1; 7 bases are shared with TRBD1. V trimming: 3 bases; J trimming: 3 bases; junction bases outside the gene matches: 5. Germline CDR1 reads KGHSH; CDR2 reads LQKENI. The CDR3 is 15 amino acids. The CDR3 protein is CASSPPGQLYNEQFF. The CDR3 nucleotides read TGTGCCAGCTCACCCCCGGGACAGCTCTACAATGAGCAGTTCTTC.

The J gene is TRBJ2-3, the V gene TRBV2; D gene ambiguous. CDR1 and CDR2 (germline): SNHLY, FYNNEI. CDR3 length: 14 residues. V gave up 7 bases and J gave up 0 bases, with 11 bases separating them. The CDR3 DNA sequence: TGTGCCAGCATTCTGAGGCGGAGCACAGATACGCAGTATTTT. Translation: CASILRRSTDTQYF.

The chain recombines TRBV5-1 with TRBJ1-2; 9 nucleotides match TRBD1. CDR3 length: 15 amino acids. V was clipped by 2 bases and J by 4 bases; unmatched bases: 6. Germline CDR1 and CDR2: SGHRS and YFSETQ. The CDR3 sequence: CASSLTGGGIYGYTF. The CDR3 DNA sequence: TGCGCCAGCAGCTTAACAGGGGGCGGTATCTATGGCTACACCTTC.

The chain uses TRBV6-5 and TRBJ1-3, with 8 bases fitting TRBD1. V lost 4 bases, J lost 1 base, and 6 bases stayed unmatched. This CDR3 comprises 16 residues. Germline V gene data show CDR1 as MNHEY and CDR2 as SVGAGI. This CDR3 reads CASSFPDRGSGNTIYF. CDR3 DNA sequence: TGTGCCAGCAGTTTCCCAGACAGGGGTTCTGGAAACACCATATATTTT.

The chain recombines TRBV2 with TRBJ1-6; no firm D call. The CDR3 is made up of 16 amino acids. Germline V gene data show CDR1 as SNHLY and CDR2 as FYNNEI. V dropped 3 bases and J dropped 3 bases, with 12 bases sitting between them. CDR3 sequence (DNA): TGTGCCAGCAGTGAGATACCCGGGGTCTATAATTCACCCCTCCACTTT. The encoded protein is CASSEIPGVYNSPLHF.

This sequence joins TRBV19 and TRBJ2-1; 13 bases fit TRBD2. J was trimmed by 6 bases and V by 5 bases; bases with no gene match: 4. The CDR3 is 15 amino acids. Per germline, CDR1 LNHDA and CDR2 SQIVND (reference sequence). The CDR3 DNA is TGTGCCAGTAGTCCCTGGACTAGCGGGAGCAATGAGCAGTTCTTC. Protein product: CASSPWTSGSNEQFF.

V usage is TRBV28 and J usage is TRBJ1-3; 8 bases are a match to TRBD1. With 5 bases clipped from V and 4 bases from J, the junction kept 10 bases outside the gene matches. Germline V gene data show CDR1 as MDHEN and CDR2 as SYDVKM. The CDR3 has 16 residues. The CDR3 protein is CASSPQGAPLGNTIYF. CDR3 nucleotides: TGTGCCAGCAGTCCCCAGGGGGCGCCTCTGGGAAACACCATATATTTT. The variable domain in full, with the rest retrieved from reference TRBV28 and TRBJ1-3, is DVKVTQSSRYLVKRTGEKVFLECVQDMDHENMFWYRQDPGLGLRLIYFSYDVKMKEKGDIPEGYSVSREKKERFSLILESASTNQTSMYLCASSPQGAPLGNTIYFGEGSWLTVV.

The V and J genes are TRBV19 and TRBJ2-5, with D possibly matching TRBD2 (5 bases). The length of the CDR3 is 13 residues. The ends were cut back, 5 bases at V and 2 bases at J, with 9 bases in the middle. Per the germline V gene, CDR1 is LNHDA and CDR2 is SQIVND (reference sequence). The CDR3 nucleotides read TGTGCCAGTAGTTCCGGGGTACAAGAGACCCAGTACTTC. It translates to CASSSGVQETQYF.

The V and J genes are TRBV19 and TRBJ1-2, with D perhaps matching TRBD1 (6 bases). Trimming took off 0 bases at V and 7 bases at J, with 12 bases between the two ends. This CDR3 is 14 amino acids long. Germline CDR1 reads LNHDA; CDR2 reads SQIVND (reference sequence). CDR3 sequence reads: CASSIEAGASGYTF. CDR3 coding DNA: TGTGCCAGTAGTATAGAGGCGGGGGCGTCTGGCTACACCTTC.

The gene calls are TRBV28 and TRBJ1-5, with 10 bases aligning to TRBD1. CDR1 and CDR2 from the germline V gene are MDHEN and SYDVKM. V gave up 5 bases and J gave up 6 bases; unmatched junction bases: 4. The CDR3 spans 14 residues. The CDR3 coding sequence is TGTGCCAGCAGTCCACGGACAGGGGGTCAGCCCCAGCATTTT. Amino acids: CASSPRTGGQPQHF.

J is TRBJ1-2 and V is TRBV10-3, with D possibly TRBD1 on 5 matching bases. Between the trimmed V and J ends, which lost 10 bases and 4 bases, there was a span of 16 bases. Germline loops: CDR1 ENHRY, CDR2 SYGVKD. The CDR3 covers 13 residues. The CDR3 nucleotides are TGTGCCACTGTAGGTCAGGGATCCTATGGCTACACCTTC. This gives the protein CATVGQGSYGYTF.

In DNA form, the CDR3 reads TGTGCCAGCAGTCCCCCCGGGACAGGGGCAGGAAACACCATATATTTT. This sequence encodes CASSPPGTGAGNTIYF. The V call is TRBV28, the J call TRBJ1-3, with 10 bases that match TRBD1. This CDR3 is built from 16 residues. Germline loops: CDR1 MDHEN, CDR2 SYDVKM. The V and J ends lost 5 bases and 4 bases, in that order; junction bases with no gene match: 8.

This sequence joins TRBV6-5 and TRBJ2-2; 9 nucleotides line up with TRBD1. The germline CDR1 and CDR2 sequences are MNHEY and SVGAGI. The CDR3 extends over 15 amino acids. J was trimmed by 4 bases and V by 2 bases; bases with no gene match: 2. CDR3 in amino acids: CASSYGQGSTGELFF. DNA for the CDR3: TGTGCCAGCAGTTACGGACAGGGGTCCACCGGGGAGCTGTTTTTT.

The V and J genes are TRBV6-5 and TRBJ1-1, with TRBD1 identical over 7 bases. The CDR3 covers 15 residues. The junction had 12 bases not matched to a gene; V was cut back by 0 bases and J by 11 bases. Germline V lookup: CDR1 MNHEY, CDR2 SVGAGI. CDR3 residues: CASSYSEGATWRAFF. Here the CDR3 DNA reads TGTGCCAGCAGTTACTCAGAGGGGGCGACTTGGCGTGCTTTCTTT.

The CDR3 DNA sequence: TGCGCCAGCAGCTTGGCCGGTGCAGGAAACACCATATATTTT. Residues: CASSLAGAGNTIYF. J is TRBJ1-3 and V is TRBV5-1; D call uncertain. In germline, CDR1 is SGHRS, CDR2 YFSETQ. The CDR3 totals 14 residues. Deletions cut 0 bases from V and 4 bases from J, with 8 bases between.

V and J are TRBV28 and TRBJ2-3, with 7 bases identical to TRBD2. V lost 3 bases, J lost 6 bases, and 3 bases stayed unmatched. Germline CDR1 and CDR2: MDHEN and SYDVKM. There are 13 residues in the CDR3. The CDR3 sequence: CASSLVGGDTQYF. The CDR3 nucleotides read TGTGCCAGCAGTTTGGTGGGGGGGGATACGCAGTATTTT.

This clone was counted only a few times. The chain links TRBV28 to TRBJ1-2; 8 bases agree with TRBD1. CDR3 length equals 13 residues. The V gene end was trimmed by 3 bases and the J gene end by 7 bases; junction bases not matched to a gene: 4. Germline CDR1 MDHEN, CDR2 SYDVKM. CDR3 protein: CASSLTGELGYTF. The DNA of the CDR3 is TGTGCCAGCAGTTTGACAGGGGAGCTTGGCTACACCTTC.

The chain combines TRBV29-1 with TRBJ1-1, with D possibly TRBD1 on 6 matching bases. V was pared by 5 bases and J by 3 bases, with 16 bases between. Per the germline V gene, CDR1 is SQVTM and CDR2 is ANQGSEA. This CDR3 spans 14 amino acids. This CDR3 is CSVSYQGWDTEAFF. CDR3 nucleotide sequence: TGCAGCGTTTCCTACCAGGGGTGGGACACTGAAGCTTTCTTT.

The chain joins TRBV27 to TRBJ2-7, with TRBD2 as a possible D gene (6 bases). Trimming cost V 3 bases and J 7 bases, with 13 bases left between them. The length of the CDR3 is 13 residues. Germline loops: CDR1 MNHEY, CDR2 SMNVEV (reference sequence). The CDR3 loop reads CASSFGGPSEQYF. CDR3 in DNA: TGTGCCAGCAGTTTCGGAGGGCCTAGTGAGCAGTACTTC.

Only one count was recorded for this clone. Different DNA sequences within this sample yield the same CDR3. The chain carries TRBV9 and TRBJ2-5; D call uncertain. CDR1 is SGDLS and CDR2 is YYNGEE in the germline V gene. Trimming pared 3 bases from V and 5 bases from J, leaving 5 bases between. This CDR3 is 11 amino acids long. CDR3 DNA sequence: TGTGCCAGCAGCGCCGGTGAGACCCAGTACTTC. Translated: CASSAGETQYF.

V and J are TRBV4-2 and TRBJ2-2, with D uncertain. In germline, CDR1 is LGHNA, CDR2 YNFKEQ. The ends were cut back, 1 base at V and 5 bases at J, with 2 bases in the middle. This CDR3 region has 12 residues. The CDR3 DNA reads TGTGCCAGCAGCCAAGCTACCGGGGAGCTGTTTTTT. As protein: CASSQATGELFF.

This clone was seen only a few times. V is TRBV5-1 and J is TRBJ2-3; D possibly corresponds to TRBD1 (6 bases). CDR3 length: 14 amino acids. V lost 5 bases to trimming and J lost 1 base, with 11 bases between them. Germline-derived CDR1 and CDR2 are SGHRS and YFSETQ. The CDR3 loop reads CASSQGSGTDTQYF. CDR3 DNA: TGCGCCAGCAGTCAGGGGTCCGGCACAGATACGCAGTATTTT.